This entry features one T cell receptor beta chain sequence. Healthy HIV-negative adults with no recent acute infections or vaccinations were recruited as donors. Trimming shortened V by 6 bases and J by 2 bases, and 10 bases separated the two germline ends. CDR1 is MNHEY, CDR2 SVGAGI, per germline. The CDR3 runs to 13 residues. This sample is part of a study of shared clonotypes between healthy human individuals. Per the study methods: From ImmunoSEQ came sequences covering only the junction and carrying no quality scores, so filtering differed. The table came from immunoSEQ multiplex PCR; TCRdb's copy has only in-frame clones and leaves some out. The V and J calls and clone size come from that table; D and trimming were worked out from the DNA. The sample contains about 2.4 million clones, roughly 93% of which appear only once.

The clonotype was recovered from a young man in good health. Some clones in this sample may be carry-over from other donors' samples. Sequenced input: naive CD4+ T cells from PBMCs. Regarding subset: CD45RA+ positively selected. This sequence joins TRBV6-5 and TRBJ1-2, with D possibly being TRBD1 (6 bases). The CDR3 protein is CASRTRGNYGYTF. In DNA, the CDR3 is TGTGCCAGCAGAACAAGGGGGAACTATGGCTACACCTTC.